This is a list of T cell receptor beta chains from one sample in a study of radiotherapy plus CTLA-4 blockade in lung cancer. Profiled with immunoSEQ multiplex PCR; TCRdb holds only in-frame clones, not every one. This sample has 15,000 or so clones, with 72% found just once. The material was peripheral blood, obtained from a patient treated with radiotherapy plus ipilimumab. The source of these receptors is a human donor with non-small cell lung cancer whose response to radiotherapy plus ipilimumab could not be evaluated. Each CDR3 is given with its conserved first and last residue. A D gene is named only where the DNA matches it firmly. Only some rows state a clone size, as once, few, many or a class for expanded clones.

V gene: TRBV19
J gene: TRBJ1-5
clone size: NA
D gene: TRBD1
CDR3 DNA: TGTGCCAGTAGCCAAGGGACAGGGTTTCCTCAGCCCCAGCATTTT
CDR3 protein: CASSQGTGFPQPQHF

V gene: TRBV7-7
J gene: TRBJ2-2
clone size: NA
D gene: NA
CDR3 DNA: TGTGCCAGCAGCCCCGGGGGTCCCGGGGAGCTGTTTTTT
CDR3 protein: CASSPGGPGELFF

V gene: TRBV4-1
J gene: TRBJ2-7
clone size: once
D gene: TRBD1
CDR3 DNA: TGCGCCAGCAGCCAAGAATCACAGGGGGCCTACGAGCAGTACTTC
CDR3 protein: CASSQESQGAYEQYF

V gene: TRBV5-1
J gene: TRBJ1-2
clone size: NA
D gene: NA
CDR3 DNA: TGCGCCAGCAGCTTGGGAGTCCAGGATGGCTACACCTTC
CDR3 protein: CASSLGVQDGYTF

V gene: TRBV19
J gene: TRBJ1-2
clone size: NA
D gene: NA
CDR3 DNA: TGTGCCAGTAGTTGGGGGGTTCTCTATGGCTACACCTTC
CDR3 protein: CASSWGVLYGYTF

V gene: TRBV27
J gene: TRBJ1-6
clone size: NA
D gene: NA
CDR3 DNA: TGTGCCAGCACCTTCAAGGCCCTGGGCCTTAATTCACCCCTCCACTTT
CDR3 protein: CASTFKALGLNSPLHF

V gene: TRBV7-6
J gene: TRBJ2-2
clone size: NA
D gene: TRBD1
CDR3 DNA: TGTGCCAGCAGCCAAACAGGGGGCCTGAACACCGGGGAGCTGTTTTTT
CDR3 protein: CASSQTGGLNTGELFF

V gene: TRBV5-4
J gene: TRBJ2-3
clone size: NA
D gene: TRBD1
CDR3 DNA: TGTGCCAGCAGCCCCGGGACAGGGGGACTAAGTGGGCGTACGCAGTATTTT
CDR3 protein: CASSPGTGGLSGRTQYF

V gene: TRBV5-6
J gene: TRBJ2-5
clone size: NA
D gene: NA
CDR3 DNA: TGTGCCAGCAGCTTGGTGGGGGCCCAAGAGACCCAGTACTTC
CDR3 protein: CASSLVGAQETQYF

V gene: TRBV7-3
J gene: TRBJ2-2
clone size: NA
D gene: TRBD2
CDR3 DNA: TGTGCCAGCAGCCTATCCCTCACTAGCGGGGTAGCCGGGGAGCTGTTTTTT
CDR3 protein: CASSLSLTSGVAGELFF

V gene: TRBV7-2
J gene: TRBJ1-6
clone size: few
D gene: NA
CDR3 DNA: TGTGCCAGCAGCGGAGATGGGGACAAGGTTTCACCCCTCCACTTT
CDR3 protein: CASSGDGDKVSPLHF

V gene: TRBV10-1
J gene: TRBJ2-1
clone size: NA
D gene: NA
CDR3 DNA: TGCGCCAGCAGTCCCTCATTACGAGGGTACGAGCAGTTCTTC
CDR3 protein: CASSPSLRGYEQFF

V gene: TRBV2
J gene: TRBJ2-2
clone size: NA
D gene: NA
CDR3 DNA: TGTGCCAGCAGTGACTCGGTTACCGGGGAGCTGTTTTTT
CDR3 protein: CASSDSVTGELFF

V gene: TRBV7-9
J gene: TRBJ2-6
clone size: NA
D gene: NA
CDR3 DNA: TGTGCCAGCAGTCAACAGACTGGGGCCAACGTCCTGACTTTC
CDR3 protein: CASSQQTGANVLTF

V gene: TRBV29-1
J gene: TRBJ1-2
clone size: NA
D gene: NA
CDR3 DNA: TGCAGCGCGGGAATCGGCCTCAACTATGGCTACACCTTC
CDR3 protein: CSAGIGLNYGYTF

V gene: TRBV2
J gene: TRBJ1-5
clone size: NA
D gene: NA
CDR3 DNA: TGTGCCAGCAGTGAAGCTGGCACAGGATTCAATCAGCCCCAGCATTTT
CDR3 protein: CASSEAGTGFNQPQHF

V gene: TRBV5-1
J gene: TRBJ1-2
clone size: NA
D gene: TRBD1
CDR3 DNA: TGCGCCAGCAAGGGGACAGGGTACTATGGCTACACCTTC
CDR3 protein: CASKGTGYYGYTF

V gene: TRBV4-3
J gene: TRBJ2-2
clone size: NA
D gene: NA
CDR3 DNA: TGCGCCAGCAGCCGGGGAGGAGGGGACACCGGGGAGCTGTTTTTT
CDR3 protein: CASSRGGGDTGELFF

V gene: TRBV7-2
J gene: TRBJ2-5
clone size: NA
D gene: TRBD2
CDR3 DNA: TGTGCCAGCAGCTCTGCCGGCGGGAGGAAAGAGACCCAGTACTTC
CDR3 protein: CASSSAGGRKETQYF

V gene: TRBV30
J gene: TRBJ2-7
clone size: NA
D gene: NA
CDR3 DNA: TGTGCCTGGACAGAGAAGGGGACCTACGAGCAGTACTTC
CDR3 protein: CAWTEKGTYEQYF

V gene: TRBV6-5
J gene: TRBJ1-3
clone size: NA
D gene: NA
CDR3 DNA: TGTGCCAGCAGTGAACTACAGGGAGGAAACACCATATATTTT
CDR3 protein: CASSELQGGNTIYF

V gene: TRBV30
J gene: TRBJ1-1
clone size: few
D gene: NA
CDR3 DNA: TGTGCCTGGAGTGTACGGGGAAACACTGAAGCTTTCTTT
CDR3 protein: CAWSVRGNTEAFF

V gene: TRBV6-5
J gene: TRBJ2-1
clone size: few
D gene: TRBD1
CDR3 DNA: TGTGCCAGCAGTTACCCCGGGACAGGCAACGAGCAGTTCTTC
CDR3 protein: CASSYPGTGNEQFF

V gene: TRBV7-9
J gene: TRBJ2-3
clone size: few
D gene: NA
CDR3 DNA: TGTGCCAGCAGCTTCGCAGCGGGTCCAGATACGCAGTATTTT
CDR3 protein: CASSFAAGPDTQYF

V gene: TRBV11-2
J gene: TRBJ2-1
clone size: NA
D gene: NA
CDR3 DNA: TGTGCCAGCAGCCCAAAGCCGGGACTTTACAATGAGCAGTTCTTC
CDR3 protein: CASSPKPGLYNEQFF

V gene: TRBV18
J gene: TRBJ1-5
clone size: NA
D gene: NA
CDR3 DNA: TGTGCCAGCTCACGAGGACAGTTATATAGCAATCAGCCCCAGCATTTT
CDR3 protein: CASSRGQLYSNQPQHF

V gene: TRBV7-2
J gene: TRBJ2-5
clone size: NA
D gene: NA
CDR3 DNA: TGTGCCAGCAGCTTAATGCTGTCTATGGGGGGAGAGACCCAGTACTTC
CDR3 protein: CASSLMLSMGGETQYF

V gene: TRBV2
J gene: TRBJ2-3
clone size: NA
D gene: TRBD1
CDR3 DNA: TGTGCCAGCAGTGAGTCCTGGGACAGGGGAAGGGGCGATACGCAGTATTTT
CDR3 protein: CASSESWDRGRGDTQYF

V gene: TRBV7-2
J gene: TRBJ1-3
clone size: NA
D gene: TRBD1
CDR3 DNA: TGTGCCAGCAGCAGGGACAGGTCTGGAAACACCATATATTTT
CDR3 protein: CASSRDRSGNTIYF

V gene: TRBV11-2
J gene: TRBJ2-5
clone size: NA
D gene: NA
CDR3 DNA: TGTGCCAGCTCGAGGGTGGTGGAGACCCAGTACTTC
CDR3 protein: CASSRVVETQYF

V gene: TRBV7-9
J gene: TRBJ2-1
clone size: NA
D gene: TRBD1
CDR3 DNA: TGTGCCAGCAGCTTCAGACAGGGGGCATACAATGAGCAGTTCTTC
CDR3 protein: CASSFRQGAYNEQFF